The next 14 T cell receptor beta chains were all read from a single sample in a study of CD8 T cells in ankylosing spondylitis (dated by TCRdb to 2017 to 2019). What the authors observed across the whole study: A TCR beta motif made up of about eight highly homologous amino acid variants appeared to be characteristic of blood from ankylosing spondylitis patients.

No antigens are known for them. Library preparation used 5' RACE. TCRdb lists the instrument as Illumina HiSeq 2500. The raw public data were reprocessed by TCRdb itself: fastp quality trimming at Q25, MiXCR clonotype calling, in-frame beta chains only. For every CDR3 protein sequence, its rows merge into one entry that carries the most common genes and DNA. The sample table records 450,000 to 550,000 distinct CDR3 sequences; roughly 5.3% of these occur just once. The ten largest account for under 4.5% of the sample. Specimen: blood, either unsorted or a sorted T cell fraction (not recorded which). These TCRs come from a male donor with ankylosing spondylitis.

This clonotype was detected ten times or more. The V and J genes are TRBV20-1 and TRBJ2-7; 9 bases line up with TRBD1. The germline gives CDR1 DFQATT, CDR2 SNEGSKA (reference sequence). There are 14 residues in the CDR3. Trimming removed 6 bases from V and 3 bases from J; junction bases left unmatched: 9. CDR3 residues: CSAPGQGSFYEQYF. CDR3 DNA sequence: TGCAGTGCCCCGGGACAGGGTTCTTTCTACGAGCAGTACTTC.

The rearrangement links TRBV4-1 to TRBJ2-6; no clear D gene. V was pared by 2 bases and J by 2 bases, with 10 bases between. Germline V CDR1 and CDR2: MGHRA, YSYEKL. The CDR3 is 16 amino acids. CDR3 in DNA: TGCGCCAGCAGCCAAATCGACAACGCTGGGGCCAACGTCCTGACTTTC. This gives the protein CASSQIDNAGANVLTF.

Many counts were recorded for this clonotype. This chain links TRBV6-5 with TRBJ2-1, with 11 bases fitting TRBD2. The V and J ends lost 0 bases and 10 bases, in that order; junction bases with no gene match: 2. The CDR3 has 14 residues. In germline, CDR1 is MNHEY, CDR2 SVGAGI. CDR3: CASSYSLAGEEQFF. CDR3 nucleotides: TGTGCCAGCAGTTACTCACTAGCGGGAGAGGAGCAGTTCTTC.

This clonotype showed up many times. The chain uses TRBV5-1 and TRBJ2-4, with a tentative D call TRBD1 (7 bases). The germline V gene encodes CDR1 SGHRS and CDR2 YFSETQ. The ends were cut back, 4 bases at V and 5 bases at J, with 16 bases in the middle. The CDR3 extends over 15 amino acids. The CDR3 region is CASSAEGAGENIQYF. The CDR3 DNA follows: TGCGCCAGCAGCGCGGAGGGGGCAGGCGAAAACATTCAGTACTTC. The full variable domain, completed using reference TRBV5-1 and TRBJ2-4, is KAGVTQTPRYLIKTRGQQVTLSCSPISGHRSVSWYQQTPGQGLQFLFEYFSETQRNKGNFPGRFSGRQFSNSRSEMNVSTLELGDSALYLCASSAEGAGENIQYFGAGTRLSVL.

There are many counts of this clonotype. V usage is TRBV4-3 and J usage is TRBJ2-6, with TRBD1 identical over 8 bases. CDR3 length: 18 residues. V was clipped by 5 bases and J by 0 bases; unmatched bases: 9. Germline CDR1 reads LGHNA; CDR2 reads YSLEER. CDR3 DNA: TGCGCCAGCAGCAGAAACAGGGGGGCATACTCTGGGGCCAACGTCCTGACTTTC. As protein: CASSRNRGAYSGANVLTF.

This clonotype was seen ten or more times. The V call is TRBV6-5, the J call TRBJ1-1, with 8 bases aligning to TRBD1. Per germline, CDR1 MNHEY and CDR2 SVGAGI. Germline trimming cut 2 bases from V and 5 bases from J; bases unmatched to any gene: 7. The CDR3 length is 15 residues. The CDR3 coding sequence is TGTGCCAGCAGTTACACCGGACAGGGCAGGACTGAAGCTTTCTTT. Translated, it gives CASSYTGQGRTEAFF.

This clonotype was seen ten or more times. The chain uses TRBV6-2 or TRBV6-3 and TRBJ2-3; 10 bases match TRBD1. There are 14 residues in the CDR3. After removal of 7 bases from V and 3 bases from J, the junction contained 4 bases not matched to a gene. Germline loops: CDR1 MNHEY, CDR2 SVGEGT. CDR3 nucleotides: TGTGCCAGCACCCGGGACAGGGGAACAGATACGCAGTATTTT. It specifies CASTRDRGTDTQYF.

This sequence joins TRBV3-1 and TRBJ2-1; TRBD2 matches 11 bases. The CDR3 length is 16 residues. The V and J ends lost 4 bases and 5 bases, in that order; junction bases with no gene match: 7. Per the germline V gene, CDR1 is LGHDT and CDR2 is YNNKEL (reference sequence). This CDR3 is CASSLRLAGLDNEQFF. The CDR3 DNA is TGTGCCAGCAGCCTACGACTAGCGGGATTGGACAATGAGCAGTTCTTC.

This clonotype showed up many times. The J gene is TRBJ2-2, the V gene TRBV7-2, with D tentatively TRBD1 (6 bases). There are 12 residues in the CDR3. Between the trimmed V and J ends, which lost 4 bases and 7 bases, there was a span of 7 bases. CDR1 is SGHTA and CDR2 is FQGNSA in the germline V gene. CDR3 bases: TGTGCCAGCAGCTACAGGGACGGGGAGCTGTTTTTT. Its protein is CASSYRDGELFF.

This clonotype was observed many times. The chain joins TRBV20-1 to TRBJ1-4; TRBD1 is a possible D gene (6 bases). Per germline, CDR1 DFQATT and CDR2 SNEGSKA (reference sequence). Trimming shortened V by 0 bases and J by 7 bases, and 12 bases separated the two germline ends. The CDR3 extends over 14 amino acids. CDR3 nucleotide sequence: TGCAGTGCTAGAGATAGCAGGGGCGGTGAAAAACTGTTTTTT. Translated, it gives CSARDSRGGEKLFF.

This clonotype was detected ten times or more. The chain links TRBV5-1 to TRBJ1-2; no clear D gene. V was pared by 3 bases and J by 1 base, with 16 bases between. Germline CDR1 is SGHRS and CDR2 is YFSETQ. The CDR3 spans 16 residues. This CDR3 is CASSSQPHYFNYGYTF. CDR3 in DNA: TGCGCCAGCAGCTCCCAACCCCACTATTTTAACTATGGCTACACCTTC.

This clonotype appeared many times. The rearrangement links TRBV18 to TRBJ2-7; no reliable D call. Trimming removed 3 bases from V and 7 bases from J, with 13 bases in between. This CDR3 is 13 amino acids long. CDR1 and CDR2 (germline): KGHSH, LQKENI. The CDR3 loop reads CASSPRPLREQYF. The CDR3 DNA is TGTGCCAGCTCACCCCGGCCCCTGCGGGAGCAGTACTTC. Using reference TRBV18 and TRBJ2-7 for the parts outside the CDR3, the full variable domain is NAGVMQNPRHLVRRRGQEARLRCSPMKGHSHVYWYRQLPEEGLKFMVYLQKENIIDESGMPKERFSAEFPKEGPSILRIQQVVRGDSAAYFCASSPRPLREQYFGPGTRLTVT.

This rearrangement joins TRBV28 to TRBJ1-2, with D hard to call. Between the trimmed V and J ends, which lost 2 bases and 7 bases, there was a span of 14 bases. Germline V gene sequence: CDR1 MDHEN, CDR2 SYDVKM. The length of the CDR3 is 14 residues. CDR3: CASSLLIGYSGYTF. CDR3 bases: TGTGCCAGCAGTTTACTGATTGGGTATAGTGGCTACACCTTC.

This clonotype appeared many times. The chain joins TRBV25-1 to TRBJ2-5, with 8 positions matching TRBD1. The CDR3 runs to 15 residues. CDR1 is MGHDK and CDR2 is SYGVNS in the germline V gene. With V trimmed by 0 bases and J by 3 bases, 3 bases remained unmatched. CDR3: CASSEYVTGEETQYF. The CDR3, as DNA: TGTGCCAGCAGTGAATATGTGACAGGGGAAGAGACCCAGTACTTC.